The rows below give T cell receptor beta chains drawn from one sample of a study of OX40 agonist ivuxolimab in advanced cancers. The repertoire was sequenced with immunoSEQ multiplex PCR; TCRdb's copy has only in-frame clones and lacks some. Among 90,000 or so clones listed, 89% were seen once. The sample consisted of CD4+ or CD8+ T cells sorted from blood, taken in a trial of the OX40 agonist ivuxolimab. These receptor sequences come from an adult with an advanced solid tumor such as melanoma, head and neck, liver or kidney cancer. The conserved cysteine and the conserved F or W are not part of the CDR3 here. The order of the fields is CDR3 protein, J gene, V gene.

CDR3 protein: AISEGTAGNYGYT; J gene: TRBJ1-2; V gene: TRBV10-3
CDR3 protein: ASSLTGGTGELF; J gene: TRBJ2-2; V gene: TRBV7-2
CDR3 protein: ASSISGRGEETQY; J gene: TRBJ2-5; V gene: TRBV19
CDR3 protein: ASSELGGTEAF; J gene: TRBJ1-1; V gene: TRBV6-1
CDR3 protein: ASNLGGGNQPQH; J gene: TRBJ1-5; V gene: TRBV19
CDR3 protein: ASKEDTEAF; J gene: TRBJ1-1; V gene: TRBV6-5
CDR3 protein: ASSLVGQGGQPQH; J gene: TRBJ1-5; V gene: TRBV7-2
CDR3 protein: ASSGPWTDSYNEQF; J gene: TRBJ2-1; V gene: TRBV5-4
CDR3 protein: AISESSRDTNYGYT; J gene: TRBJ1-2; V gene: TRBV10-3
CDR3 protein: ASSSPKTSGINEQF; J gene: TRBJ2-1; V gene: TRBV9
CDR3 protein: ASSQSRVSYEQY; J gene: TRBJ2-7; V gene: TRBV4-3
CDR3 protein: ASSWDRRSYNEQF; J gene: TRBJ2-1; V gene: TRBV7-2
CDR3 protein: ASSLSPKAGDEQF; J gene: TRBJ2-1; V gene: TRBV13
CDR3 protein: ASSPRPGQGMGPWDEQY; J gene: TRBJ2-7; V gene: TRBV7-8
CDR3 protein: ASSPRQGWDEQY; J gene: TRBJ2-7; V gene: TRBV7-9
CDR3 protein: ASSISGSFTEAF; J gene: TRBJ1-1; V gene: TRBV19